This T cell receptor (beta chain) was identified in a study of blood T cell repertoires in COVID-19. Study background: T cells, B-cell-depleted T cells, or PBMCs provided the cDNA or gDNA that served as material.

Some clones are missing from TCRdb's copy, which holds only in-frame ones; the method was immunoSEQ multiplex PCR. The sample lists some 64,000 clones, roughly 80% occurring once. This clone is termed large (0.1 to 1%). Additional DNA sequences in this sample encode the identical CDR3. Germline V CDR1 and CDR2: SGHVS, FQNEAQ. The J segment lost 5 bases and the V segment lost 3 bases, leaving 7 bases of the junction unmatched. The CDR3 is made up of 15 amino acids. This chain links TRBV7-8 with TRBJ2-1, with 7 bases that match TRBD2. The sequenced sample consisted of peripheral blood. The receptor was derived from an elderly man with active or convalescent COVID-19. In DNA, the CDR3 is TGTGCCAGCAGCTTGTCTAGCGGATCACACAATGAGCAGTTCTTC. Protein product: CASSLSSGSHNEQFF.